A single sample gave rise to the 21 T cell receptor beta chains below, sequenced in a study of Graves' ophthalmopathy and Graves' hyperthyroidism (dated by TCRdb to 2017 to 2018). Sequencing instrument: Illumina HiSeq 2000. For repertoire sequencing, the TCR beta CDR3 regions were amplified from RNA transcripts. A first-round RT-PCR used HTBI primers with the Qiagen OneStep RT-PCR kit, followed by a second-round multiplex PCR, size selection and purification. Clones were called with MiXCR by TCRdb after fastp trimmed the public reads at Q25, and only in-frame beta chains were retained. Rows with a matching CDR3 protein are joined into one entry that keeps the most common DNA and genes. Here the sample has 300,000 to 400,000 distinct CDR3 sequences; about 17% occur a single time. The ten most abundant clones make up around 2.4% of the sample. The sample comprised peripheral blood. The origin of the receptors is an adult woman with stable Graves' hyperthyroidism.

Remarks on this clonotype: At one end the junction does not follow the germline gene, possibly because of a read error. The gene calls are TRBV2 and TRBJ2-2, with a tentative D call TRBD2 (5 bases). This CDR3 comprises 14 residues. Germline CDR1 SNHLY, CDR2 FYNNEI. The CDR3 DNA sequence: TGTGCCAGCATAGGAATTCTGAGCACCGGGGAGCTGTGTTTT. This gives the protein CASIGILSTGELCF.

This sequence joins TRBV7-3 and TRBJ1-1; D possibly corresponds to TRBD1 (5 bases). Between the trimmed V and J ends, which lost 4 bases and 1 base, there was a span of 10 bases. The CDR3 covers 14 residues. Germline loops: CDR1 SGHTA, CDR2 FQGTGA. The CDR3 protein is CASSSGPENTEAFF. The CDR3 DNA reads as TGTGCCAGCAGCTCGGGGCCCGAGAACACTGAAGCTTTCTTT.

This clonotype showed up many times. The CDR3 DNA sequence: TGCAGTGCTAAACTCTACGAGCAGTACTTC. It yields the protein CSAKLYEQYF. This rearrangement joins TRBV20-1 to TRBJ2-7; D not certain. V dropped 4 bases and J dropped 3 bases, with 4 bases sitting between them. Germline V lookup: CDR1 DFQATT, CDR2 SNEGSKA (reference sequence). The CDR3 extends over 10 amino acids.

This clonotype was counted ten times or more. This chain's CDR3 is CASSYSRLGQETQYF. The CDR3 bases are TGTGCCAGCAGTTACTCCCGACTGGGTCAAGAGACCCAGTACTTC. The rearrangement joins TRBV6-5 to TRBJ2-5; D gene uncertain. Germline V gene sequence: CDR1 MNHEY, CDR2 SVGAGI. V was shortened by 0 bases and J by 2 bases, with 10 bases between the two germline ends. CDR3 length equals 15 residues.

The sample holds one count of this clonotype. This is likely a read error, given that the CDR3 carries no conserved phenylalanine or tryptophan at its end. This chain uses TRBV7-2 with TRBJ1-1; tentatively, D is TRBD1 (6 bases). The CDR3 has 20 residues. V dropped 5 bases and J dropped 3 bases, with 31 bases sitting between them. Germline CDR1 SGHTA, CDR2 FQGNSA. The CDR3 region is CASSILRGGGWQGSDTEAFL. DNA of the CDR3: TGTGCCAGCAGCATACTCCGCGGCGGGGGCTGGCAGGGCTCGGACACTGAAGCTTTCTTG.

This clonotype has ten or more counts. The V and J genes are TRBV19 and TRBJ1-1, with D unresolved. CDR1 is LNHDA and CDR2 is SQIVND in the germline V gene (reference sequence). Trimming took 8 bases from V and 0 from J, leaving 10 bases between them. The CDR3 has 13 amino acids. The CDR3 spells CASGVGLNTEAFF. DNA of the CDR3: TGTGCCAGTGGGGTTGGTTTGAACACTGAAGCTTTCTTT.

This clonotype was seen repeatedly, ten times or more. CDR3 loop: CASSYMAGVRPQHF. The CDR3 bases are TGTGCCAGCAGTTACATGGCAGGGGTTCGGCCCCAGCATTTT. The chain is built from TRBV6-2 or TRBV6-3 and TRBJ1-5, with a tentative D call TRBD1 (6 bases). The germline V gene has CDR1 MNHEY and CDR2 SVGEGT. V was cut by 2 bases and J by 9 bases, with 14 bases left in between. The CDR3 has 14 residues.

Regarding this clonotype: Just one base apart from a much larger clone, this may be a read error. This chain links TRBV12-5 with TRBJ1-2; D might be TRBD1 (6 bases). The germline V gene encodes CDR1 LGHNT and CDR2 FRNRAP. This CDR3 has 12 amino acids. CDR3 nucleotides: TGTGCTAGTGGCGAGGGGGTGGATGGCTACAGCTTC. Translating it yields CASGEGVDGYSF.

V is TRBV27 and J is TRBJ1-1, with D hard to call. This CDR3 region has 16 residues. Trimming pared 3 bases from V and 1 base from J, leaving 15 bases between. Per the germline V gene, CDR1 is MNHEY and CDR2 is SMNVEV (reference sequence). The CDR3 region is CASSFFPPRANTEAFF. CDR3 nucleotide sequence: TGTGCCAGCAGTTTCTTTCCCCCAAGGGCGAACACTGAAGCTTTCTTT.

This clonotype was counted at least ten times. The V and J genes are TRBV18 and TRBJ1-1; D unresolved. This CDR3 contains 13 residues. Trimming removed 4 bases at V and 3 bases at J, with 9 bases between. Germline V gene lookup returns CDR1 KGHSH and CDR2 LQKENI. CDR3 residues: CASSLAGDTEAFF. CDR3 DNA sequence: TGTGCCAGCTCACTAGCAGGAGACACTGAAGCTTTCTTT.

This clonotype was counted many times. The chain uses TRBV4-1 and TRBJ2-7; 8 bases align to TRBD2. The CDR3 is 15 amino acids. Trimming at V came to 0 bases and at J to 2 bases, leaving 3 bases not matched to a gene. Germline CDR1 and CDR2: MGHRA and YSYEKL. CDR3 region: CASSQEGSGAYEQYF. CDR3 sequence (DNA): TGCGCCAGCAGCCAAGAAGGTAGCGGGGCCTACGAGCAGTACTTC.

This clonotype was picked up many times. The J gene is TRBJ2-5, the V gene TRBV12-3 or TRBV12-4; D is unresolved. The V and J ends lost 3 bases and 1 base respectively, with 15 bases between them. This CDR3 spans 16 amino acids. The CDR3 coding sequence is TGTGCCAGCAGTTTTAACAAGGGTTCCGGCCAAGAGACCCAGTACTTC. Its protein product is CASSFNKGSGQETQYF.

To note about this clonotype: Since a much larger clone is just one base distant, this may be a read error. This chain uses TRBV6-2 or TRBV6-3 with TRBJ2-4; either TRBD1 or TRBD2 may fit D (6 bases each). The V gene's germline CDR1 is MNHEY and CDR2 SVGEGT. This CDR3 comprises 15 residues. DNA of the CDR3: TGTGCCAGCAGGGGACACGGAGGGCCCAACAACATTCAGTACTTC. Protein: CASRGHGGPNNIQYF.

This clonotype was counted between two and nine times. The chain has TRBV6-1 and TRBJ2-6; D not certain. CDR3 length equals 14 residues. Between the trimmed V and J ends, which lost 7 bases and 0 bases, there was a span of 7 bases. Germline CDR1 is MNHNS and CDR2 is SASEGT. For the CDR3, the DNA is TGTGCCAGCAAGCCGAGCTCTGGGGCCAACGTCCTGACTTTC. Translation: CASKPSSGANVLTF.

In DNA, the CDR3 is TGCGCCAGCAGCTTGGACCGACTAGGAATTCAGTACTTC. Amino acids: CASSLDRLGIQYF. The chain uses TRBV5-1 and TRBJ2-4, with D possibly matching TRBD2 (6 bases). V lost 0 bases, J lost 10 bases, and 11 bases lay in between. This CDR3 comprises 13 residues. Germline V CDR1 and CDR2: SGHRS, YFSETQ.

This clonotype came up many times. The CDR3 is CASKDREGAYEQYF. CDR3 nucleotides: TGCGCCAGCAAGGACAGGGAAGGAGCCTACGAGCAGTACTTC. The V and J genes are TRBV5-1 and TRBJ2-7, with 8 bases that match TRBD1. The CDR3 extends over 14 amino acids. Looked up from germline, CDR1 is SGHRS and CDR2 is YFSETQ. With 6 bases clipped from V and 2 bases from J, the junction kept 7 bases outside the gene matches.

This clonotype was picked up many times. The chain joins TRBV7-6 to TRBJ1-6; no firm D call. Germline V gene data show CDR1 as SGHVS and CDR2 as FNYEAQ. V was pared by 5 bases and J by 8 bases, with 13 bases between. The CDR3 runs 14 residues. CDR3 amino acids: CASSDRLGDSPLHF. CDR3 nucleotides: TGTGCCAGCAGCGACCGACTTGGTGATTCACCCCTCCACTTT.

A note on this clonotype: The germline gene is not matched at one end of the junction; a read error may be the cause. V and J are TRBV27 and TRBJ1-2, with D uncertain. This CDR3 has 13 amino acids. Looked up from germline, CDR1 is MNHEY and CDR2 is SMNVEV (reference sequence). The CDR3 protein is CAISETSNYGYTF. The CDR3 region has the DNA TGTGCCATCAGTGAGACCAGTAACTATGGCTACACCTTC.

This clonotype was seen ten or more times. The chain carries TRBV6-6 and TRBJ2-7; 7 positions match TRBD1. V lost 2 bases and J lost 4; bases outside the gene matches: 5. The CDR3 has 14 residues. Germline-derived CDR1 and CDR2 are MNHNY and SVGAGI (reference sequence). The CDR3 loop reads CASSYQQGVYEQYF. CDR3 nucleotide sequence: TGTGCCAGCAGTTACCAGCAGGGGGTTTACGAGCAGTACTTC.

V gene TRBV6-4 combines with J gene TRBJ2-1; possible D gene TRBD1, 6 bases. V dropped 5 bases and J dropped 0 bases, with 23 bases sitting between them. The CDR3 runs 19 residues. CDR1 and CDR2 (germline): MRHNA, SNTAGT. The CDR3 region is CASSPLGRGPESSYNEQFF. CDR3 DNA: TGTGCCAGCAGTCCCCTCGGCAGGGGCCCTGAGAGCTCCTACAATGAGCAGTTCTTC.

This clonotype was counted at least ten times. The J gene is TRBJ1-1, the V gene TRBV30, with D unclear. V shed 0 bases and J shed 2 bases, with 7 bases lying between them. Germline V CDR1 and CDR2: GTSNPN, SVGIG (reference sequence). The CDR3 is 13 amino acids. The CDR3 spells CAWSVQTNTEAFF. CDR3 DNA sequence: TGTGCCTGGAGTGTACAGACAAACACTGAAGCTTTCTTT.